The present T cell receptor beta chain was sequenced within a study of control samples from healthy donors and cancer patients. The CDR3 totals 14 residues. The V end was cut by 0 bases, the J end by 2 bases, with 8 bases between. Germline V gene sequence: CDR1 ENHRY, CDR2 SYGVKD. Repertoires were generated with immunoSEQ multiplex PCR, while TCRdb's copy carries only in-frame clones and drops some. The repertoire holds 150,000 to 200,000 clones, with about 93% as singletons. The sample taken for sequencing was blood. The source of this sequence is a man in his late teens or twenties in good health. J is TRBJ2-7 and V is TRBV10-3; D might be TRBD1 (6 bases). CDR3 in DNA: TGTGCCATCAGTGAGTCGGGGGCAGCCTACGAGCAGTACTTC. Its protein product is CAISESGAAYEQYF.